The clone carrying this T cell receptor beta chain turned up a few times. Germline V gene data show CDR1 as MNHEY and CDR2 as SVGAGI. There are 14 residues in the CDR3. V was pared by 6 bases and J by 4 bases, with 10 bases between. This sample was taken from a study of blood T cell repertoires in COVID-19. Sequencing was performed with immunoSEQ multiplex PCR; in TCRdb, only in-frame clones are kept and a portion is missing. The data contain tens of thousands of clones, 87% of them singletons. The source of this sequence is a woman older than 75 with COVID-19, enrolled during active disease. The rearrangement joins TRBV6-5 to TRBJ1-6, with D possibly TRBD1 on 5 matching bases. The sequenced sample consisted of peripheral blood. CDR3 bases: TGTGCCAGCAGCCGGGACTCTTATAATTCACCCCTCCACTTT. This gives the protein CASSRDSYNSPLHF.